This paragraph covers one T cell receptor (beta chain) sequence. The length of the CDR3 is 14 residues. Germline values: CDR1 SQVTM, CDR2 ANQGSEA. J lost 1 base, V lost 4 bases, and 7 bases had no gene match. In the study's own analysis: For nucleated cells, counts were estimated from reference gene primer amplification. The table came from immunoSEQ multiplex PCR; TCRdb's copy has only in-frame clones and leaves some out. V and J calls and clone size come straight from that table; D and trimming were deduced from the DNA. The sample yields some 170,000 clones, approximately 86% seen once. This sample stems from a study of blood T cell repertoires in COVID-19. Study information: PBMCs, B-cell-depleted T cells, or T cells were the source of the cDNA or gDNA that made up the material.

V and J are TRBV29-1 and TRBJ2-7, with 7 bases matching TRBD2. This clonotype originated in a woman aged 55-70 years who had recovered from COVID-19. The specimen was peripheral blood. In DNA form, the CDR3 reads TGCAGCGTTGGGGGGGGTAGCGAGTCCTACGAGCAGTACTTC. It specifies CSVGGGSESYEQYF.